These 6 T cell receptor beta chains came from one sample sequenced in a study of response to subunit inactivated influenza vaccine. TCRdb called the RT-PCR reads again in MiXCR, with one record for every CDR3 protein. The sample has 500,000 to 550,000 distinct CDR3 sequences, roughly 25% seen once; the top ten hold 2.5% to 3.5%. These data also featured in a second study, about T cells expressing NK-cell markers. Per that paper: A 5'RACE template switching approach incorporating UMIs was used to make TCR beta cDNA.

The source was CD4+ T cells sorted from PBMCs, collected approximately 13 days after vaccination. Receptor source: a man aged 45-60 years who received an inactivated influenza vaccine.

This clonotype showed up many times. This chain joins TRBV27 and TRBJ2-3; D is perhaps TRBD2 (7 bases). The V and J ends lost 6 bases and 0 bases respectively, with 22 bases between them. Looked up from germline, CDR1 is MNHEY and CDR2 is SMNVEV (reference sequence). The CDR3 has 18 amino acids. The CDR3 spells CASRPFWGGKSSTDTQYF. CDR3 sequence (DNA): TGTGCCAGCAGGCCCTTTTGGGGGGGCAAGTCTAGCACAGATACGCAGTATTTT.

The rearrangement uses TRBV30 and TRBJ2-3; a weak D match, TRBD1 (6 bases). The CDR3 is 16 amino acids. Trimming stripped 1 base from V and 1 base from J, with 15 bases between. Germline CDR1 reads GTSNPN; CDR2 reads SVGIG (reference sequence). The CDR3 DNA sequence: TGTGCCTGGAGTGGGGGGACATCGAGACGCACAGATACGCAGTATTTT. Protein sequence: CAWSGGTSRRTDTQYF.

The chain recombines TRBV12-3 or TRBV12-4 with TRBJ2-3; no definite D call. CDR3 length: 8 residues. The germline V and J ends were trimmed by 10 bases and 4 bases, with 0 bases remaining between them. CDR3 nucleotides: TGTGCCACAGATACGCAGTATTTT. It is translated as CATDTQYF.

In this sample, this clonotype turned up many times. J is TRBJ2-1 and V is TRBV29-1, with TRBD2 matching 9 bases. The CDR3 totals 14 residues. Trimming took 1 base from V and 4 from J; bases not matched to a gene: 2. Germline V CDR1 and CDR2: SQVTM, ANQGSEA. For the CDR3, the DNA is TGCAGCGTTGAAGGACTAGCGGCGTACAATGAGCAGTTCTTC. It translates to CSVEGLAAYNEQFF.

The chain links TRBV15 to TRBJ1-2; maybe TRBD1 (5 bases). The length of the CDR3 is 13 residues. CDR1 and CDR2 from the germline V gene are LNHNV and YYDKDF (reference sequence). Trimming pared 3 bases from V and 4 bases from J, leaving 9 bases between. CDR3 sequence: CATSRDISYGYTF. DNA of the CDR3: TGTGCCACCAGCAGGGACATCTCCTATGGCTACACCTTC.

This chain links TRBV6-2 or TRBV6-3 with TRBJ2-2; D is uncertain. The CDR3 has 14 residues. Trimming removed 6 bases at V and 5 bases at J, with 13 bases between. Germline loops: CDR1 MNHEY, CDR2 SVGEGT. CDR3 sequence reads: CASRQSRLTGELFF. The CDR3 nucleotides are TGTGCCAGCAGACAATCTAGGTTAACCGGGGAGCTGTTTTTT.